One sample yielded the 17 T cell receptor beta chains listed below, sequenced in a study of blood T cell repertoires in COVID-19 (dated by TCRdb to 2018 to 2020). The library was made by the immunoSEQ multiplex PCR assay. TCRdb provides this immuneACCESS table in a form limited to in-frame rearrangements. Some clones are lacking; in checked studies, under half of them reflect an unresolved V gene, and why the rest are absent is not known. For this sample the table gives approximately 250,000 clones, of which 80% to 90% were detected only once. The ten largest clones take up around 2.2% of the sample. The specimen was peripheral blood. These receptors all stem from a man aged 25-45 years who had recovered from COVID-19.

The chain uses TRBV7-9 and TRBJ2-5; 8 bases fit TRBD2. The CDR3 consists of 15 residues. The J segment lost 2 bases and the V segment lost 1 base, leaving 3 bases of the junction unmatched. Per the germline V gene, CDR1 is SEHNR and CDR2 is FQNEAQ (reference sequence). Written as DNA, the CDR3 is TGTGCCAGCAGCTTAGTGGCTAGCGGGCAAGAGACCCAGTACTTC. Its protein product is CASSLVASGQETQYF. The whole variable domain, remainder taken from reference TRBV7-9 and TRBJ2-5, is DTGVSQNPRHKITKRGQNVTFRCDPISEHNRLYWYRQTLGQGPEFLTYFQNEAQLEKSRLLSDRFSAERPKGSFSTLEIQRTEQGDSAMYLCASSLVASGQETQYFGPGTRLLVL.

The rearrangement joins TRBV11-1 to TRBJ1-1; D ambiguous. The CDR3 covers 13 residues. The V end lost 3 bases, the J end lost 3 bases, and 8 bases lay between the germline ends. Germline V gene lookup returns CDR1 SGHAT and CDR2 FQDESV (reference sequence). CDR3 DNA: TGTGCCAGCAGCTTTAAGGGAGACACTGAAGCTTTCTTT. Its protein is CASSFKGDTEAFF.

The chain links TRBV19 to TRBJ2-7; D might be TRBD2 (6 bases). Germline V gene sequence: CDR1 LNHDA, CDR2 SQIVND (reference sequence). The CDR3 consists of 13 residues. Trimming took off 0 bases at V and 6 bases at J, with 9 bases between the two ends. The CDR3 loop is CASSIDPGVEQYF. In nucleotides, the CDR3 is TGTGCCAGTAGTATAGATCCGGGAGTCGAGCAGTACTTC.

V and J are TRBV6-5 and TRBJ2-3, with 8 positions matching TRBD2. J lost 3 bases, V lost 6 bases, and 8 bases had no gene match. Germline V gene sequence: CDR1 MNHEY, CDR2 SVGAGI. CDR3 length: 15 residues. The CDR3 region is CASSPGGPRTDTQYF. CDR3 nucleotides: TGTGCCAGCAGCCCGGGGGGGCCAAGGACAGATACGCAGTATTTT.

The rearrangement links TRBV6-5 to TRBJ2-7, with 8 nucleotides matching TRBD1. The CDR3 sequence is 15 residues long. CDR1 MNHEY and CDR2 SVGAGI come from the germline V gene. Losses at the gene ends were 2 bases for V and 4 bases for J; bases not matched to a gene: 7. Here the CDR3 reads CASSYGQGAKYEQYF. The CDR3 nucleotides read TGTGCCAGCAGTTACGGGCAGGGGGCAAAGTACGAGCAGTACTTC.

The chain joins TRBV2 to TRBJ2-3; 11 bases match TRBD2. Germline CDR1 is SNHLY and CDR2 is FYNNEI. J lost 2 bases, V lost 6 bases, and 10 bases had no gene match. The CDR3 sequence is 17 residues long. The CDR3 DNA sequence: TGTGCCAGCAGGCCCCGACTAGCGGGGTGGAACACAGATACGCAGTATTTT. It encodes CASRPRLAGWNTDTQYF. Filled out from reference TRBV2 and TRBJ2-3, the complete variable domain reads EPEVTQTPSHQVTQMGQEVILRCVPISNHLYFYWYRQILGQKVEFLVSFYNNEISEKSEIFDDQFSVERPDGSNFTLKIRSTKLEDSAMYFCASRPRLAGWNTDTQYFGPGTRLTVL.

This clone was counted between two and nine times. The chain uses TRBV15 and TRBJ2-3; 7 bases match TRBD1. J lost 2 bases, V lost 2 bases, and 22 bases had no gene match. This CDR3 comprises 21 residues. CDR1 LNHNV and CDR2 YYDKDF come from the germline V gene (reference sequence). Written as DNA, the CDR3 is TGTGCCACCAGCAGACATTCAATCTTACCGCTCCGGGACAGAAACACAGATACGCAGTATTTT. Its translation: CATSRHSILPLRDRNTDTQYF.

The chain employs TRBV30 and TRBJ2-3; D unresolved. V was clipped by 2 bases and J by 3 bases, with 6 bases between them. Germline V CDR1 and CDR2: GTSNPN, SVGIG (reference sequence). The CDR3 is 12 amino acids. CDR3 sequence (DNA): TGTGCCTGGAGTAGCGAAACAGATACGCAGTATTTT. Amino acid sequence: CAWSSETDTQYF. Using reference TRBV30 and TRBJ2-3 for the parts outside the CDR3, the full variable domain is SQTIHQWPATLVQPVGSPLSLECTVEGTSNPNLYWYRQAAGRGLQLLFYSVGIGQISSEVPQNLSASRPQDRQFILSSKKLLLSDSGFYLCAWSSETDTQYFGPGTRLTVL.

CDR3 sequence reads: CASSLVGEDIQYF. The CDR3 nucleotides are TGTGCCAGCAGCTTAGTGGGGGAGGACATTCAGTACTTC. V and J are TRBV11-3 and TRBJ2-4; weak D call: TRBD2 (6 bases). CDR3 length equals 13 residues. Trimming stripped 1 base from V and 8 bases from J, with 9 bases between. Germline loops: CDR1 SGHNT, CDR2 YENEEA.

V and J are TRBV5-4 and TRBJ2-1; D possibly corresponds to TRBD1 (7 bases). Germline V gene lookup returns CDR1 SGHNT and CDR2 YYREEE (reference sequence). With 2 bases removed from V and 9 bases from J, the gap between germline ends came to 18 bases. The CDR3 consists of 15 residues. The CDR3 region is CASSFSRGAWIEQFF. DNA of the CDR3: TGTGCCAGCAGCTTTTCCAGGGGGGCCTGGATTGAGCAGTTCTTC. Filled out from reference TRBV5-4 and TRBJ2-1, the complete variable domain reads ETGVTQSPTHLIKTRGQQVTLRCSSQSGHNTVSWYQQALGQGPQFIFQYYREEENGRGNFPPRFSGLQFPNYSSELNVNALELDDSALYLCASSFSRGAWIEQFFGPGTRLTVL.

CDR3 protein: CATGQGQVQYTEAFF. Here the CDR3 DNA reads TGTGCCACCGGACAGGGCCAAGTTCAGTACACTGAAGCTTTCTTT. The genes are TRBV27 and TRBJ1-1; 8 bases are a match to TRBD1. The germline CDR1 and CDR2 sequences are MNHEY and SMNVEV (reference sequence). The trim removed 10 bases at V and 3 bases at J, leaving 13 bases unmatched. This CDR3 contains 15 residues.

The chain links TRBV5-4 to TRBJ1-2; the D gene is possibly TRBD1 (6 bases). Deletions cut 7 bases from V and 6 bases from J, with 25 bases between. The CDR3 loop spans 16 amino acids. Germline V gene sequence: CDR1 SGHNT, CDR2 YYREEE (reference sequence). DNA of the CDR3: TGTGCCAGCCGACTCCTCTCCGTACAGGGTATTGATGGCTACACCTTC. Translated, it gives CASRLLSVQGIDGYTF.

This rearrangement joins TRBV5-8 to TRBJ1-2; a possible D gene is TRBD1 (5 bases). Germline V CDR1 and CDR2: SGHTS, YDEGEE. This CDR3 has 16 amino acids. Trimming took off 1 base at V and 4 bases at J, with 17 bases between the two ends. The CDR3 nucleotides read TGTGCCAGCAGCTTGACGACGACAGCGAGCCCCTATGGCTACACCTTC. This gives the protein CASSLTTTASPYGYTF. The full variable domain, rest sourced from reference TRBV5-8 and TRBJ1-2, is EAGVTQSPTHLIKTRGQQATLRCSPISGHTSVYWYQQALGLGLQFLLWYDEGEERNRGNFPPRFSGRQFPNYSSELNVNALELEDSALYLCASSLTTTASPYGYTFGSGTRLTVV.

The V call is TRBV6-6, the J call TRBJ1-2, with TRBD1 as a possible D gene (5 bases). CDR3 length equals 13 residues. Germline V gene sequence: CDR1 MNHNY, CDR2 SVGAGI (reference sequence). V lost 6 bases and J 6 bases, leaving 14 bases between the germline ends. The DNA of the CDR3 is TGTGCCAGCAGCCCTGACAGAACGGATGGCTACACCTTC. Translation: CASSPDRTDGYTF.

The chain has TRBV15 and TRBJ1-6, with 8 bases that match TRBD1. The V and J ends lost 0 bases and 9 bases, in that order; junction bases with no gene match: 7. The length of the CDR3 is 16 residues. Germline CDR1 reads LNHNV; CDR2 reads YYDKDF (reference sequence). The CDR3 here is CATSREGRGRRSPLHF. CDR3 DNA: TGTGCCACCAGCAGAGAGGGCAGGGGGCGACGTTCACCCCTCCACTTT.

The chain links TRBV5-1 to TRBJ2-7; no clear D gene. The germline V gene has CDR1 SGHRS and CDR2 YFSETQ. The V gene lost 2 bases and the J gene lost 2 bases, with 11 bases spanning the gap. This CDR3 comprises 14 residues. CDR3 sequence: CASSFNTDTYEQYF. CDR3 bases: TGCGCCAGCAGCTTTAATACAGATACCTACGAGCAGTACTTC.

This sequence joins TRBV28 and TRBJ2-7; 9 bases are shared with TRBD1. The germline CDR1 and CDR2 sequences are MDHEN and SYDVKM. This CDR3 region has 15 residues. Trimming removed 6 bases from V and 5 bases from J; junction bases left unmatched: 11. The CDR3 region has the DNA TGTGCCAGCAGCCCACCGGGACAGGGAGGCCACGAGCAGTACTTC. Translating it yields CASSPPGQGGHEQYF.